The 9 T cell receptor beta chains presented below share a single source sample, sequenced in a study of T cell responses to AZD1222 COVID-19 vaccine (dated by TCRdb to the early 2020s). In light of the paper, this sample's time point label describes: baseline before first vaccination. To prepare the library, the immunoSEQ multiplex PCR assay was applied. TCRdb took this table from immuneACCESS and kept in-frame rearrangements with V and J called. Such tables lack part of the clones; where checked against another copy, unresolved V genes explain under half of the gap, and the rest is unexplained. This sample has approximately 92,000 clones in its table, and approximately 90% of those were observed once. The leading ten clones occupy about 20% of the sample. This specimen was peripheral blood, taken on day 0 of AZD1222 vaccination. The origin of the receptors is an adult in good health.

V and J are TRBV18 and TRBJ1-1, with D possibly TRBD1 on 5 matching bases. The CDR3 length is 17 residues. Germline V gives CDR1 KGHSH, CDR2 LQKENI. Deletions cut 10 bases from V and 0 bases from J, with 24 bases between. DNA for the CDR3: TGTGCCACCCCCTCAGCCGAGTCGGGGGTGATGAACACTGAAGCTTTCTTT. Its translation is CATPSAESGVMNTEAFF.

CDR3 DNA sequence: TGTGCCAGCTCACCTTACTCGGGCCAGAACACTGAAGCTTTCTTT. Amino acid sequence: CASSPYSGQNTEAFF. J is TRBJ1-1 and V is TRBV18; no firm D call. V lost 3 bases and J lost 1, with 12 bases in between. Per germline, CDR1 KGHSH and CDR2 LQKENI. The CDR3 sequence is 15 residues long.

The V gene is TRBV19, the J gene TRBJ1-2; D might be TRBD1 (6 bases). The CDR3 contains 14 residues. V lost 3 bases to trimming and J lost 8 bases, with 16 bases between them. Per the germline V gene, CDR1 is LNHDA and CDR2 is SQIVND (reference sequence). The CDR3 loop reads CASSIGGRVDGYTF. Written as DNA, the CDR3 is TGTGCCAGTAGTATCGGGGGCAGGGTTGACGGCTACACCTTC.

CDR3 sequence reads: CASSRQGGSTEAFF. The CDR3 region has the DNA TGTGCCAGCAGCCGCCAGGGCGGTAGCACTGAAGCTTTCTTT. V is TRBV3-1 (or the pseudogene TRBV3-2) and J is TRBJ1-1; TRBD1 is a possible D gene (5 bases). Germline CDR1 LGHDT, CDR2 YNNKEL (reference sequence). Trimming took 4 bases from V and 4 from J, leaving 13 bases between them. The CDR3 extends over 14 amino acids.

The chain employs TRBV20-1 and TRBJ2-2, with 7 bases lining up with TRBD1. The CDR3 has 18 residues. V trimming: 3 bases; J trimming: 6 bases; junction bases outside the gene matches: 19. The germline V gene has CDR1 DFQATT and CDR2 SNEGSKA (reference sequence). The DNA for the CDR3 is TGCAGTGCTAGTGGGGACAGTCAAACGTTAAACCTGGCCGGGGAGCTGTTTTTT. It translates to CSASGDSQTLNLAGELFF.

V gene TRBV18 combines with J gene TRBJ2-3; 7 positions match TRBD2. CDR1 KGHSH and CDR2 LQKENI come from the germline V gene. The CDR3 has 14 residues. V shed 6 bases, J shed 2 bases, and the junction held 5 bases outside the gene matches. The CDR3 here is CASSGLGYTDTQYF. The CDR3 DNA reads TGTGCCAGCTCTGGACTAGGCTACACAGATACGCAGTATTTT.

This chain links TRBV18 with TRBJ2-3; 10 bases agree with TRBD2. The trim removed 8 bases at V and 1 base at J, leaving 0 bases unmatched. The CDR3 is 13 amino acids. Germline values: CDR1 KGHSH, CDR2 LQKENI. This CDR3 reads CASTSGGTDTQYF. CDR3 coding DNA: TGTGCCAGCACTAGCGGGGGCACAGATACGCAGTATTTT.

The table lists this clone with a count of one. V usage is TRBV3-1 (or the pseudogene TRBV3-2) and J usage is TRBJ1-1, with D possibly being TRBD1 (6 bases). The CDR3 length is 15 residues. CDR1 and CDR2 from the germline V gene are LGHDT and YNNKEL (reference sequence). V was trimmed by 1 base and J by 5 bases, leaving 14 bases between them. The chain's CDR3 is CASSQGGAERTEAFF. Written as DNA, the CDR3 is TGTGCCAGCAGCCAAGGGGGGGCGGAGAGAACTGAAGCTTTCTTT.

This clone appeared once. V gene TRBV5-1 combines with J gene TRBJ2-1; 8 nucleotides match TRBD1. Germline lookup yields CDR1 SGHRS and CDR2 YFSETQ. CDR3 length: 17 amino acids. V lost 4 bases to trimming and J lost 7 bases; unmatched junction nucleotides: 16. The CDR3 loop is CASSPGQGLATYNEQFF. CDR3 DNA sequence: TGCGCCAGCAGCCCAGGACAGGGTTTAGCTACATATAATGAGCAGTTCTTC.